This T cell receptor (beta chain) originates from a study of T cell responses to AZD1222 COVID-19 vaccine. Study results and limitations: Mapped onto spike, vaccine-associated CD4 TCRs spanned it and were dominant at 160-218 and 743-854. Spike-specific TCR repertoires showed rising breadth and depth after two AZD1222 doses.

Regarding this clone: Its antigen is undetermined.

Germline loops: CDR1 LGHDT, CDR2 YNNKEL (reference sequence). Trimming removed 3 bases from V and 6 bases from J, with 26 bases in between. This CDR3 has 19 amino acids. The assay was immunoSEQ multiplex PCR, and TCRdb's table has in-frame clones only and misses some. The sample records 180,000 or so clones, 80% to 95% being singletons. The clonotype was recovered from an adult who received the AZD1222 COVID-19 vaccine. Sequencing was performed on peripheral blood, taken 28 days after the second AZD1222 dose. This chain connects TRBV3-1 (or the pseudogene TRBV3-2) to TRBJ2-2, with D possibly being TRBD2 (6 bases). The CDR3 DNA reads TGTGCCAGCAGCCAGGGTGTAGCGAGGAGGGCCCTCTGGGCCGGGGAGCTGTTTTTT. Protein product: CASSQGVARRALWAGELFF.